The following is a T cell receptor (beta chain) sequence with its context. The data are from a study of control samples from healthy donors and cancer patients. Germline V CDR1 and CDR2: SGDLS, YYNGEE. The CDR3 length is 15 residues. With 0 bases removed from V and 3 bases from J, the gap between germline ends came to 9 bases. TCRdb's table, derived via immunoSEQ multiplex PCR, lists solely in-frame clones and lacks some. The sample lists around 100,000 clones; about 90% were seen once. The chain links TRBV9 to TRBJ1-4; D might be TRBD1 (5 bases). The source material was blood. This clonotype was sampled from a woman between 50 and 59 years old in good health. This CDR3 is CASSVGGVANEKLFF. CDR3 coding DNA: TGTGCCAGCAGCGTAGGAGGGGTCGCTAATGAAAAACTGTTTTTT.